These T cell receptor beta chains were read from a single sample in a study of beta chain features in type 1 diabetes. Using immunoSEQ multiplex PCR, the repertoire was profiled, and TCRdb retains in-frame clones only, with some absent. Of a few hundred thousand clones listed, about 14% are singletons. The source material was naive CD4+ T cells from blood. These receptors came from a man under 40 with type 1 diabetes. The CDR3 runs from the conserved cysteine through the conserved F or W. The order of the fields is V gene, J gene, D gene, CDR3 length, clone size, CDR3 DNA, CDR3 protein. The D gene is left open where the match is weak. Only some rows state a clone size, as once, few, many or a class for expanded clones.

>TRBV7-9|TRBJ1-1|TRBD1|14|few
TGTGCCAGCAGCCCCTCGCAGGGGGAGACTGAAGCTTTCTTT
CASSPSQGETEAFF
>TRBV19|TRBJ2-2|TRBD1|14|.
TGTGCCAGTAGCATGGACAGGTCCGCCGGGGAGCTGTTTTTT
CASSMDRSAGELFF
>TRBV29-1|TRBJ2-3|.|12|.
TGCAGCGTCGCCCGCCCCGGGGATACGCAGTATTTT
CSVARPGDTQYF
>TRBV2|TRBJ2-1|.|14|.
TGTGCCAGCAGTATTGGGGGGGCGAGCAATGAGCAGTTCTTC
CASSIGGASNEQFF
>TRBV5-1|TRBJ1-1|TRBD1|15|few
TGCGCCAGCAGCACCCGACAGGGGAGGGCGACTGAAGCTTTCTTT
CASSTRQGRATEAFF
>TRBV6-1|TRBJ2-3|.|11|few
TGTGCCAGCACCAGTTACGATACGCAGTATTTT
CASTSYDTQYF
>TRBV25-1|TRBJ2-1|.|12|few
TGTGCCAGCAGTCTTCAGGAGGGATCGCAGTTCTTC
CASSLQEGSQFF
>TRBV5-4|TRBJ1-2|.|12|few
TGTGCCAGCAGCCTTACCGCGGGGGGCTACACCTTC
CASSLTAGGYTF
>TRBV4-2|TRBJ2-1|TRBD2|15|.
TGTGCCAGCAGCCAAGTGCTAGCGGGAGGAAGTGAGCAGTTCTTC
CASSQVLAGGSEQFF
>TRBV7-2|TRBJ2-1|.|17|.
TGTGCCAGCAGCTTTGAGTGGGGGACTGGAGGGTACAATGAGCAGTTCTTC
CASSFEWGTGGYNEQFF
>TRBV9|TRBJ2-3|.|12|.
TGTGCCAGCAGCGTATATCCTGATACGCAGTATTTT
CASSVYPDTQYF
>TRBV5-6|TRBJ1-2|.|15|.
TGTGCCAGCAGCTTTGTCGGGACAACTAACTATGGCTACACCTTC
CASSFVGTTNYGYTF
>TRBV30|TRBJ2-2|.|12|many
TGTGCCTGGAGCCGGACTACCGGGGAGCTGTTTTTT
CAWSRTTGELFF
>TRBV29-1|TRBJ2-3|TRBD1|13|few
TGCAGCGCCGGGACAGGGAGCACAGATACGCAGTATTTT
CSAGTGSTDTQYF
>TRBV7-9|TRBJ2-3|.|11|few
TGTGCCAGCACAAGCACAGATACGCAGTATTTT
CASTSTDTQYF
>TRBV4-2|TRBJ1-2|TRBD1|15|.
TGTGCCAGCAGCCCTTCCGGGACAGACCACTATGGCTACACCTTC
CASSPSGTDHYGYTF
>TRBV4-1|TRBJ2-3|.|15|few
TGCGCCAGCAGCCAAGATAGGAGGGAAACAGATACGCAGTATTTT
CASSQDRRETDTQYF
>TRBV5-1|TRBJ2-5|TRBD1|14|.
TGCGCCAGCAGCCTCGGACAGGGACGAGAGACCCAGTACTTC
CASSLGQGRETQYF
>TRBV5-1|TRBJ2-1|.|14|few
TGCGCCAGCAGCTTGGCCGGAGGGCGAGGTGAGCAGTTCTTC
CASSLAGGRGEQFF
>TRBV7-9|TRBJ2-1|.|12|few
TGTGCCAGCAGCTCTCAGTCCAATGAGCAGTTCTTC
CASSSQSNEQFF
>TRBV5-1|TRBJ1-2|.|15|few
TGCGCCAGCAGCTTGGCCTCTACAGGACTATATGGCTACACCTTC
CASSLASTGLYGYTF
>TRBV29-1|TRBJ2-3|.|11|few
TGCAGCCCCCTGAGAGGAGATACGCAGTATTTT
CSPLRGDTQYF
>TRBV30|TRBJ1-1|.|12|few
TGTGCCTGGGGACAGAAAAACACTGAAGCTTTCTTT
CAWGQKNTEAFF
>TRBV30|TRBJ2-5|.|13|few
TGTGCCTGGAGCCCAGACAGGCTTGAGACCCAGTACTTC
CAWSPDRLETQYF
>TRBV6-1|TRBJ2-5|.|12|.
TGTGCCATCAGTGAAACAAGTGAGACCCAGTACTTC
CAISETSETQYF
>TRBV9|TRBJ2-1|TRBD2|15|few
TGTGCCAGCAGCGCTGATCCTGGACTAGACGGTGAGCAGTTCTTC
CASSADPGLDGEQFF
>TRBV7-9|TRBJ1-4|.|13|few
TGTGCCAGCAGCTCTGACCCGGGGGAAAAACTGTTTTTT
CASSSDPGEKLFF
>TRBV27|TRBJ2-3|TRBD2|16|.
TGTGCCAGCAGTTTAACGGGACTAGCGGGAGGAGGGGCGCAGTATTTT
CASSLTGLAGGGAQYF
>TRBV5-1|TRBJ2-3|.|13|few
TGCGCCAGCAGCTTGGAAGGTTCGGGTACGCAGTATTTT
CASSLEGSGTQYF
>TRBV18|TRBJ2-5|.|11|.
TGTGCCAGCTCACCCGGGGAGACCCAGTACTTC
CASSPGETQYF
>TRBV2|TRBJ2-7|TRBD1|15|.
TGTGCCAGCAGTGTAGGAGGGACAGGGGCCTACGAGCAGTACTTC
CASSVGGTGAYEQYF
>TRBV19|TRBJ1-5|.|16|.
TGTGCCACCCTACCACCAGGAAGAGGGTCTAATCAGCCCCAGCATTTT
CATLPPGRGSNQPQHF
>TRBV27|TRBJ1-6|.|13|few
TGTGCCAGCAGTTTGGAGATCCAGTCGTCCCTCCACTTT
CASSLEIQSSLHF
>TRBV7-9|TRBJ2-5|TRBD1|15|few
TGTGCCAGCAGCCCCGGACAGGGGCTCCAAGAGACCCAGTACTTC
CASSPGQGLQETQYF
>TRBV19|TRBJ2-3|TRBD2|16|.
TGTGCCAGTAGTACCCCGGGACTACCAGCTCCAGATACGCAGTATTTT
CASSTPGLPAPDTQYF
>TRBV5-4|TRBJ2-7|.|14|.
TGTGCCAGCAGCCGGGCGGGATCTGTATACGAGCAGTACTTC
CASSRAGSVYEQYF
>TRBV30|TRBJ2-3|.|13|few
TGTGCCTGGATGGTGGGAGGAGGAGATACGCAGTATTTT
CAWMVGGGDTQYF
>TRBV4-1|TRBJ2-7|TRBD1|14|.
TGCGCCAGCAGCCCGCGACAGGGTGGGTACGAGCAGTACTTC
CASSPRQGGYEQYF
>TRBV2|TRBJ1-2|.|14|few
TGTGCCAGCAGTGAAGCGGACAGAGTCTATGGCTACACCTTC
CASSEADRVYGYTF
>TRBV6-1|TRBJ2-7|TRBD1|15|.
TGTGCCAGCAGTGTGACCAGGGGGCTGTACTACGAGCAGTACTTC
CASSVTRGLYYEQYF
>TRBV25-1|TRBJ2-7|TRBD1|15|.
TGTGCCAGCACCCGGGACAGGGTTAAGACCTACGAGCAGTACTTC
CASTRDRVKTYEQYF
>TRBV28|TRBJ2-7|TRBD1|13|.
TGTGCCAGCACGACAGGGGGCAAGGACGAGCAGTACTTC
CASTTGGKDEQYF
>TRBV5-1|TRBJ1-1|TRBD1|13|few
TGCGCCAGCAGCATCACAGGGGTTTCTGAAGCTTTCTTT
CASSITGVSEAFF
>TRBV12-5|TRBJ2-5|TRBD1|13|.
TGTGCTAGTCAAGACAGGGAGCAAGAGACCCAGTACTTC
CASQDREQETQYF